Listed below are T cell receptor beta chains from one sample, sequenced in a study of T cell responses to AZD1222 COVID-19 vaccine. TCRdb keeps only in-frame clones here, not all; method: immunoSEQ multiplex PCR. The sample records about 110,000 clones, over 85% being singletons. This material consisted of peripheral blood, taken on day 0 of MenACWY control vaccination. The receptors here all came from an adult in good health. Both conserved end residues are part of each CDR3. D genes are given only for firm matches. Size is stated for part of the rows, as once, few or many counts, or as a class when the clone is expanded.

size: .; D: .; J: TRBJ2-1; V: TRBV5-1; CDR3: CASSGTSDYNEQFF; DNA: TGCGCCAGCAGCGGAACATCGGACTACAATGAGCAGTTCTTC
size: .; D: TRBD1; J: TRBJ1-2; V: TRBV30; CDR3: CAWSETGAPYGYTF; DNA: TGTGCCTGGTCGGAGACAGGGGCCCCCTATGGCTACACCTTC
size: .; D: .; J: TRBJ1-3; V: TRBV7-9; CDR3: CASSLYGKSIPIYF; DNA: TGTGCCAGCAGCTTATACGGCAAGTCCATCCCCATATATTTT
size: .; D: TRBD1; J: TRBJ2-2; V: TRBV6-5; CDR3: CASRPRQGPTGELFF; DNA: TGTGCCAGCAGGCCGAGACAGGGTCCCACCGGGGAGCTGTTTTTT
size: .; D: TRBD1; J: TRBJ2-7; V: TRBV5-4; CDR3: CASSPGTGEAEQYF; DNA: TGTGCCAGCAGCCCAGGGACAGGGGAGGCCGAGCAGTACTTC
size: .; D: .; J: TRBJ2-7; V: TRBV27; CDR3: CASRFGTSYEQYF; DNA: TGTGCCAGCAGATTCGGGACATCCTACGAGCAGTACTTC
size: .; D: .; J: TRBJ1-2; V: TRBV5-1; CDR3: CASSLATARPYTF; DNA: TGCGCCAGCAGCTTGGCCACGGCACGCCCCTACACCTTC
size: .; D: TRBD1; J: TRBJ1-3; V: TRBV19; CDR3: CASSPRTGLSGNTIYF; DNA: TGTGCCAGTAGTCCCAGGACAGGACTCTCTGGAAACACCATATATTTT
size: .; D: TRBD1; J: TRBJ1-5; V: TRBV6-5; CDR3: CASSDTGGSYQPQHF; DNA: TGTGCCAGCAGCGATACAGGGGGGTCATACCAGCCCCAGCATTTT
size: .; D: TRBD1; J: TRBJ1-1; V: TRBV5-5; CDR3: CASSLFRDSQNTEAFF; DNA: TGTGCCAGCAGCTTATTCCGGGACAGCCAGAACACTGAAGCTTTCTTT
size: once; D: TRBD1; J: TRBJ1-2; V: TRBV28; CDR3: CATKTGGADYGYTF; DNA: TGTGCCACAAAGACAGGGGGCGCGGACTATGGCTACACCTTC
size: .; D: .; J: TRBJ2-1; V: TRBV9; CDR3: CASSVTSGTDNEQFF; DNA: TGTGCCAGCAGCGTGACATCCGGGACGGACAATGAGCAGTTCTTC
size: .; D: .; J: TRBJ2-2; V: TRBV5-1; CDR3: CASGPPAGNTGELFF; DNA: TGCGCCAGCGGCCCTCCCGCAGGGAACACCGGGGAGCTGTTTTTT
size: many; D: .; J: TRBJ1-5; V: TRBV12-5; CDR3: CASGPSFNQPQHF; DNA: TGTGCTAGTGGTCCTAGCTTCAATCAGCCCCAGCATTTT
size: .; D: .; J: TRBJ1-2; V: TRBV18; CDR3: CASSPQGGDYGYTF; DNA: TGTGCCAGCTCACCCCAGGGTGGGGATTATGGCTACACCTTC
size: .; D: .; J: TRBJ1-5; V: TRBV6-1; CDR3: CASSESGNNQPQHF; DNA: TGTGCCAGCAGTGAATCAGGGAACAATCAGCCCCAGCATTTT
size: .; D: TRBD1; J: TRBJ1-3; V: TRBV19; CDR3: CASRTGTAGSGNTIYF; DNA: TGTGCCAGTAGAACCGGGACAGCAGGCTCTGGAAACACCATATATTTT
size: .; D: .; J: TRBJ2-5; V: TRBV6-2/TRBV6-3; CDR3: CASSPTSQETQYF; DNA: TGTGCCAGCAGCCCGACTTCACAAGAGACCCAGTACTTC
size: once; D: .; J: TRBJ1-5; V: TRBV28; CDR3: CASSRQFNQPQHF; DNA: TGTGCCAGCAGTCGACAGTTCAATCAGCCCCAGCATTTT
size: .; D: .; J: TRBJ2-1; V: TRBV7-3; CDR3: CASSWGKAYNEQFF; DNA: TGTGCCAGCAGCTGGGGGAAGGCTTACAATGAGCAGTTCTTC
size: .; D: TRBD1; J: TRBJ2-5; V: TRBV7-2; CDR3: CASSSGTGWRETQYF; DNA: TGTGCCAGCAGCTCCGGGACAGGTTGGAGAGAGACCCAGTACTTC
size: .; D: .; J: TRBJ1-3; V: TRBV18; CDR3: CASSPLRGSENSGNTIYF; DNA: TGTGCCAGCTCACCTCTACGCGGCAGCGAGAATTCTGGAAACACCATATATTTT
size: .; D: .; J: TRBJ2-1; V: TRBV19; CDR3: CASSEVASSYNEQFF; DNA: TGTGCCAGTAGTGAAGTTGCGAGCTCCTACAATGAGCAGTTCTTC
size: few; D: .; J: TRBJ1-5; V: TRBV28; CDR3: CASSRQGNQPQHF; DNA: TGTGCCAGCTCTAGACAGGGCAATCAGCCCCAGCATTTT
size: few; D: .; J: TRBJ1-2; V: TRBV15; CDR3: CAPSSRTGHGYTF; DNA: TGTGCCCCATCGAGCAGAACAGGTCATGGCTACACCTTC
size: .; D: TRBD1; J: TRBJ1-2; V: TRBV6-6; CDR3: CASSSTDREANYGYTF; DNA: TGTGCCAGCAGTTCCACGGACAGGGAAGCTAACTATGGCTACACCTTC
size: .; D: .; J: TRBJ2-3; V: TRBV28; CDR3: CATGYGTDTQYF; DNA: TGTGCTACGGGCTATGGCACAGATACGCAGTATTTT
size: .; D: TRBD1; J: TRBJ1-2; V: TRBV6-5; CDR3: CASSFTGGANYGYTF; DNA: TGTGCCAGCAGTTTTACAGGGGGCGCCAACTATGGCTACACCTTC
size: .; D: TRBD1; J: TRBJ1-3; V: TRBV5-1; CDR3: CASSPAPGGNTIYF; DNA: TGCGCCAGCAGCCCCGCCCCAGGGGGGAACACCATATATTTT
size: .; D: .; J: TRBJ1-2; V: TRBV6-2/TRBV6-3; CDR3: CASSSYRVGYTF; DNA: TGTGCCAGCAGTTCCTACAGGGTCGGCTACACCTTC
size: .; D: .; J: TRBJ1-6; V: TRBV27; CDR3: CASSFVGNSPLHF; DNA: TGTGCCAGCAGTTTCGTTGGTAATTCACCCCTCCACTTT